These 4 T cell receptor beta chains originate from one sample sequenced in a study of shared clonotypes between healthy human individuals. Data came from immunoSEQ multiplex PCR; TCRdb stores just in-frame clones and leaves some out. The sample lists fewer than 850,000 clones, roughly 91% occurring once. The sequencing input was memory CD8+ T cells from PBMCs. Subset defined: CD45RO+ cells pooled with CCR7-negative TemRA cells. The receptors were sampled from a man in his late teens or twenties in good health. Some clones in this sample may be carry-over from other donors' samples.

This clone has just one count. The chain is built from TRBV7-9 and TRBJ2-3; TRBD1 aligns across 8 bases. J was trimmed by 5 bases and V by 4 bases; bases with no gene match: 11. Germline V lookup: CDR1 SEHNR, CDR2 FQNEAQ (reference sequence). There are 16 residues in the CDR3. The DNA of the CDR3 is TGTGCCAGCAGCTCGAAACAGGGGGTAACGAGAGATACGCAGTATTTT. It encodes CASSSKQGVTRDTQYF.

The chain combines TRBV27 with TRBJ2-5, with D possibly being TRBD2 (5 bases). Germline CDR1 MNHEY, CDR2 SMNVEV (reference sequence). The germline V and J ends were trimmed by 3 bases and 10 bases, with 15 bases remaining between them. The CDR3 consists of 13 residues. CDR3 region: CASSFLASPNQYF. Written as DNA, the CDR3 is TGTGCCAGCAGTTTCTTGGCTAGCCCGAACCAGTACTTC.

V usage is TRBV2 and J usage is TRBJ2-7, with D unresolved. Germline CDR1 reads SNHLY; CDR2 reads FYNNEI. V gave up 5 bases and J gave up 3 bases, with 8 bases separating them. This CDR3 contains 12 residues. This CDR3 is CASSPMSYEQYF. CDR3 bases: TGTGCCAGCAGTCCCATGAGCTACGAGCAGTACTTC.

This clone came up once. V and J are TRBV15 and TRBJ2-4, with D perhaps matching TRBD1 (6 bases). This CDR3 spans 16 amino acids. V was cut by 1 base and J by 8 bases, with 18 bases left in between. CDR1 is LNHNV, CDR2 YYDKDF, per germline (reference sequence). CDR3 residues: CATSRATGNRIDIQYF. DNA of the CDR3: TGTGCCACCAGCAGAGCGACAGGCAACCGGATAGACATTCAGTACTTC.